Following are 13 T cell receptor beta chains from one sample sequenced in a study of CD8+ T cells in alopecia areata. The sequencing template was cDNA reverse transcribed from extracted RNA. Measured with immunoSEQ multiplex PCR; TCRdb has only the in-frame clones, and not every one. The sample has 100,000 to 130,000 clones; 59% are singletons. Sequences were obtained from CD8+ T cells sorted from blood. The receptors derive from a human donor in good health.

The chain combines TRBV2 with TRBJ2-7; tentatively, D is TRBD2 (5 bases). This CDR3 contains 13 residues. V lost 6 bases and J 0 bases, leaving 9 bases between the germline ends. The V gene's germline CDR1 is SNHLY and CDR2 FYNNEI. The CDR3 DNA reads as TGTGCCAGCAGGGATGCGGGCTCCTACGAGCAGTACTTC. It codes for CASRDAGSYEQYF.

This clone appeared a few times. The rearrangement uses TRBV4-3 and TRBJ1-4; TRBD1 agrees at 10 bases. Losses at the gene ends were 3 bases for V and 7 bases for J; bases not matched to a gene: 5. The CDR3 has 15 residues. Germline V gives CDR1 LGHNA, CDR2 YSLEER. This chain's CDR3 is CASSQSRQGAEKLFF. The CDR3 DNA reads as TGCGCCAGCAGCCAGAGCCGACAGGGGGCTGAAAAACTGTTTTTT.

This clone was observed a handful of times. This chain links TRBV28 with TRBJ1-2; D is unclear. Germline V gene sequence: CDR1 MDHEN, CDR2 SYDVKM. The V end was cut by 5 bases, the J end by 2 bases, with 9 bases between. The CDR3 consists of 13 residues. As DNA, the CDR3 is TGTGCCAGCAGTATCAGTGGGAACTATGGCTACACCTTC. The encoded protein is CASSISGNYGYTF.

The chain links TRBV9 to TRBJ2-2; the D is unclear. CDR1 is SGDLS, CDR2 YYNGEE, per germline. The CDR3 extends over 13 amino acids. The V and J ends lost 4 bases and 4 bases respectively, with 8 bases between them. Here the CDR3 reads CASSSSVTGELFF. The CDR3 bases are TGTGCCAGCAGCTCCAGCGTCACCGGGGAGCTGTTTTTT.

This clone showed up just a few times. This chain connects TRBV4-1 to TRBJ1-2, with 8 positions matching TRBD1. The CDR3 contains 14 residues. Germline CDR1 is MGHRA and CDR2 is YSYEKL. V was clipped by 4 bases and J by 4 bases; unmatched bases: 5. The CDR3 here is CASSPEGTGYGYTF. The CDR3 DNA sequence: TGCGCCAGCAGCCCTGAAGGGACAGGCTATGGCTACACCTTC.

The rearrangement joins TRBV18 to TRBJ2-3; D is unresolved. Germline V gene data show CDR1 as KGHSH and CDR2 as LQKENI. This CDR3 is built from 13 residues. Trimming cost V 3 bases and J 2 bases, with 6 bases left between them. This chain's CDR3 is CASSPSLTDTQYF. The CDR3 nucleotides read TGTGCCAGCTCACCCTCTCTCACAGATACGCAGTATTTT.

The V call is TRBV13, the J call TRBJ2-5; D may be TRBD1 (6 bases). The germline V and J ends were trimmed by 2 bases and 5 bases, with 18 bases remaining between them. The CDR3 sequence is 16 residues long. Germline V gene lookup returns CDR1 PRHDT and CDR2 FYEKMQ (reference sequence). Written as DNA, the CDR3 is TGTGCCAGCAGCTTACGTGGCCTGGGACAAGGGGAGACCCAGTACTTC. Protein sequence: CASSLRGLGQGETQYF. The entire variable domain, with the rest obtained from reference TRBV13 and TRBJ2-5, is as follows: AAGVIQSPRHLIKEKRETATLKCYPIPRHDTVYWYQQGPGQDPQFLISFYEKMQSDKGSIPDRFSAQQFSDYHSELNMSSLELGDSALYFCASSLRGLGQGETQYFGPGTRLLVL.

The rearrangement links TRBV13 to TRBJ2-5, with TRBD1 matching over 7 bases. Losses at the gene ends were 6 bases for V and 6 bases for J; bases not matched to a gene: 16. Germline CDR1 reads PRHDT; CDR2 reads FYEKMQ (reference sequence). The CDR3 extends over 16 amino acids. CDR3 protein: CASSSTSNDRVKTQYF. DNA of the CDR3: TGTGCCAGCAGTTCTACCTCCAATGACAGGGTCAAGACCCAGTACTTC.

The V call is TRBV10-3, the J call TRBJ1-1; D is perhaps TRBD1 (5 bases). Trimming removed 3 bases at V and 0 bases at J, with 8 bases between. The CDR3 totals 14 residues. Germline V gives CDR1 ENHRY, CDR2 SYGVKD. This CDR3 reads CAISDRAMNTEAFF. CDR3 nucleotide sequence: TGTGCCATCAGTGACAGGGCTATGAACACTGAAGCTTTCTTT.

The chain uses TRBV4-1 and TRBJ2-7; the D gene could be TRBD1 or TRBD2 (5 bases each). V lost 3 bases to trimming and J lost 3 bases, with 18 bases between them. From germline, CDR1 is MGHRA and CDR2 YSYEKL. The CDR3 loop spans 16 amino acids. DNA for the CDR3: TGCGCCAGCAGCCACCCCCCTGGGGGTCCTGGCTACGAGCAGTACTTC. It codes for CASSHPPGGPGYEQYF.

This chain uses TRBV7-9 with TRBJ1-6, with no clear D. The CDR3 runs 16 residues. The germline CDR1 and CDR2 sequences are SEHNR and FQNEAQ (reference sequence). Between the trimmed V and J ends, which lost 2 bases and 7 bases, there was a span of 15 bases. CDR3 residues: CASSLTEASRNSPLHF. In DNA, the CDR3 is TGTGCCAGCAGCTTAACAGAGGCCTCTAGAAATTCACCCCTCCACTTT.

Comment on this clone: This sample also contains other DNA sequences that code for the same CDR3. The chain has TRBV13 and TRBJ1-5; D not certain. V was cut by 0 bases and J by 0 bases, with 3 bases left in between. There are 14 residues in the CDR3. CDR1 and CDR2 (germline): PRHDT, FYEKMQ (reference sequence). The CDR3 is CASSLGRSNQPQHF. In nucleotides, the CDR3 is TGTGCCAGCAGCTTAGGGCGTAGCAATCAGCCCCAGCATTTT.

The V and J genes are TRBV28 and TRBJ2-5; a possible D gene is TRBD1 (5 bases). The CDR3 runs to 13 residues. Deletions cut 6 bases from V and 2 bases from J, with 10 bases between. In germline, CDR1 is MDHEN, CDR2 SYDVKM. CDR3: CASSFSGQETQYF. In DNA, the CDR3 is TGTGCCAGCAGCTTTTCAGGGCAAGAGACCCAGTACTTC.